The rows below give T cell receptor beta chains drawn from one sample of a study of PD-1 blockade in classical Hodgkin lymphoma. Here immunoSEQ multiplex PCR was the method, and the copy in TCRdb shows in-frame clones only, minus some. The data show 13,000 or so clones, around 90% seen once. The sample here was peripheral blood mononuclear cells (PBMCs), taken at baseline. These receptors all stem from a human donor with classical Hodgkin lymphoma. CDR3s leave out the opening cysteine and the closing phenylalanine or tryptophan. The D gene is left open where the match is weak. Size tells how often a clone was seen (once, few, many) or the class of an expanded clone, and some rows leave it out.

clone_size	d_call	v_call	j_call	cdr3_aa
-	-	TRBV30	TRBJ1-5	AWSITGYQPQH
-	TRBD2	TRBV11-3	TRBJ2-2	ASSLGLAGATNTGELF
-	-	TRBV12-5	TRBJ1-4	ASGPTGLGEKLF
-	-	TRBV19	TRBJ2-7	ASSMVGLYEQY
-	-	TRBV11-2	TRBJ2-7	ASSPNSYEQY
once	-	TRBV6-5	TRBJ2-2	ASSPQVDGELF
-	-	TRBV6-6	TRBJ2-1	ASTMGGPYNEQF
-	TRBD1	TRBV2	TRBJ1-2	ASRSRTLGQGSNGYT
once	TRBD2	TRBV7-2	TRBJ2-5	ASSSPGLAGDETQY
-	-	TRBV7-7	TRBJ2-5	ASSLVANQETQY
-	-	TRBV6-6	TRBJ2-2	ASSYWGREGAGELF
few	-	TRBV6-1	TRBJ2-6	ASSELSPGGANVLT
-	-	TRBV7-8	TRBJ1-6	ASSLRIYRTYNSPLH
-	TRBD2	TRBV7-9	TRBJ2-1	ASSLEREVYNEQF
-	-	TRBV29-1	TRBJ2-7	SVEKGGGNEQY
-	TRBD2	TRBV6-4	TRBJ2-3	ASSDGTTRTDTQY
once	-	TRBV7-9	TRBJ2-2	ASSLGNMGAHTGELF
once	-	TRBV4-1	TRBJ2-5	ASSQVPVETQY
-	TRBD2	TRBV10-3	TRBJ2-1	AISESRLERGGSGF
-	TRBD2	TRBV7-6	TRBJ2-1	ASSRTSGGTSYNEQF
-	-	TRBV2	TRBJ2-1	ASRTGAWLQF
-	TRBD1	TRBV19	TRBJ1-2	ASSIWDRGYT
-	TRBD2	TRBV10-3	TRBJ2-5	ATTTRENEQETQY
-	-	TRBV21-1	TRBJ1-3	ASSKALDRGRSGNTIY
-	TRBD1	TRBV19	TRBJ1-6	ASSAPGQGDSPLH
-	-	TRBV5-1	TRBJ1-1	ASSLVARNTEAF
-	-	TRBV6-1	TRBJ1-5	ASSEDRVGNQPQH
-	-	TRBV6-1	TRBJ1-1	ASSEARGGNTEAF
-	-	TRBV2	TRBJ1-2	ASSEYQGQNYGYT
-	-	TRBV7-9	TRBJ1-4	ASSSSGRGEKLF
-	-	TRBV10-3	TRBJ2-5	AIRTGPREETQY
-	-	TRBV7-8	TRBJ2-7	ASSQQGYEQY
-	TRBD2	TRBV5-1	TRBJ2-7	ASSLVSGRLEDEQY
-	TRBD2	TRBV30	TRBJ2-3	AWSATSGGAGDTQY
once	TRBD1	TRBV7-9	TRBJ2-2	ANRDRGSTGELF
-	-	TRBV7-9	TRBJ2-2	ASSPRTVANTGELF
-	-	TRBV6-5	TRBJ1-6	ASSYDSKPPLH
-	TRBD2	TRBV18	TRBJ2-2	ASSPLAGSTGELF
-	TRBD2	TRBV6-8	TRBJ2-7	ASRTSGREPRRGVREQY
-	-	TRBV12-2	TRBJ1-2	ASRFRLIPGAKGYT
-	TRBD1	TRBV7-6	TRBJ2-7	ASSPTGGYEQY
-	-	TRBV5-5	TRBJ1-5	ASSLGPQMEQPQH
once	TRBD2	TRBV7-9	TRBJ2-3	ASSYLAGSTDTQY
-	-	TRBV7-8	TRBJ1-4	ASSLARIVTNEKLF
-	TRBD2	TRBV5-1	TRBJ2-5	ASSWEGGGQETQY
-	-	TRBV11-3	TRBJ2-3	ASSLGMKRGRGDTQY
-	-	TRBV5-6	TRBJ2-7	ASSLVQQLIHEQY
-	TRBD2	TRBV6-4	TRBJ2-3	ASKPTSGGGDTQY
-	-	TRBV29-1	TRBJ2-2	SPSPAGAATGELF
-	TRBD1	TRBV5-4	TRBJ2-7	ASSAPGTGVHEQY